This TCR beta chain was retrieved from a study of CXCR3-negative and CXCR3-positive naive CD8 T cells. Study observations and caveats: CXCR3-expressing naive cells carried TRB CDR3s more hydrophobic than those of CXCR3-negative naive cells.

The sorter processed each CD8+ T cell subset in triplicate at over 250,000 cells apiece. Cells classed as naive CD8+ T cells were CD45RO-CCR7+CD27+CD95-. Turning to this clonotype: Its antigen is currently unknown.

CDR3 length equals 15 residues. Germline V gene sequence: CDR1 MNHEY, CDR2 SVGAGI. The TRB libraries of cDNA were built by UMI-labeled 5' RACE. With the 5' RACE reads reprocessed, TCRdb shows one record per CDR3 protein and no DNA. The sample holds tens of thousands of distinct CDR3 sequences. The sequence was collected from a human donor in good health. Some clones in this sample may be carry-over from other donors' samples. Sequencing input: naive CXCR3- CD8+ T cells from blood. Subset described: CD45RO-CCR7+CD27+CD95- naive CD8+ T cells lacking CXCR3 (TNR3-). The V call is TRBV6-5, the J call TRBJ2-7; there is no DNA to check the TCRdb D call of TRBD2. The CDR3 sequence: CASKVRQAGSYEQYF.